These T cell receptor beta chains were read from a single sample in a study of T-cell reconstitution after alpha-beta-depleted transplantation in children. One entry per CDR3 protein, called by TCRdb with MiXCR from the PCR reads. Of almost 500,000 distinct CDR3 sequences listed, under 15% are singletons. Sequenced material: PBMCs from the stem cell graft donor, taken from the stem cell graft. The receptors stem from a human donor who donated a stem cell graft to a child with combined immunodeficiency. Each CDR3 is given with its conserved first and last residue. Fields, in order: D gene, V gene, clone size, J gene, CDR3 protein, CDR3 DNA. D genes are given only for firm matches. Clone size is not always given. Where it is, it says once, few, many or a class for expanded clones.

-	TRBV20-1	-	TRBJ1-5	CSARAPRIFDGSSQAQHF	TGCAGTGCTAGAGCCCCTCGGATTTTTGACGGGTCAAGTCAAGCCCAGCATTTT
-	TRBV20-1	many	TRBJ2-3	CSATDPSTSDTQYF	TGCAGTGCCACGGACCCCTCGACTTCAGATACGCAGTATTTT
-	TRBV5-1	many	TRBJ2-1	CASSSGLDGYNEQFF	TGCGCCAGCAGCTCGGGACTGGACGGTTACAATGAGCAGTTCTTC
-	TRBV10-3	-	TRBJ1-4	CAISESGGSYEKLFF	TGTGCCATCAGTGAGTCCGGGGGCTCCTATGAAAAACTGTTTTTT
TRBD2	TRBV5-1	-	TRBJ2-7	CASSESGTRRYEQYF	TGCGCCAGCAGCGAATCCGGGACTAGGCGCTACGAGCAGTACTTC
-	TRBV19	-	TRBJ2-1	CASSIDDYNEQFF	TGTGCCAGTAGTATAGATGACTACAATGAGCAGTTCTTC
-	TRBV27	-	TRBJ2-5	CASGWTAQETQYF	TGTGCCAGCGGATGGACAGCACAAGAGACCCAGTACTTC
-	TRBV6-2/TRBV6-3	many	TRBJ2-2	CASSYPPGELFF	TGTGCCAGCAGTTACCCTCCCGGGGAGCTGTTTTTT
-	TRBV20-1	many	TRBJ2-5	CSARDGKGQETQYF	TGCAGTGCTAGAGATGGGAAGGGGCAAGAGACCCAGTACTTC
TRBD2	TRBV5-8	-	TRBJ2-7	CASSFPGLASKQYF	TGTGCCAGCAGCTTTCCGGGACTAGCCTCCAAGCAGTACTTC
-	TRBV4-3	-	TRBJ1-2	CASSQDGKGLSGYTF	TGCGCCAGCAGCCAAGATGGGAAGGGGCTGAGTGGCTACACCTTC
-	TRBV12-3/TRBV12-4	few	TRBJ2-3	CASTQLDTQYF	TGTGCCAGCACCCAATTAGATACGCAGTATTTT
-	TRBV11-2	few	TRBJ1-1	CASSPTSQTEAFF	TGTGCCAGCAGCCCAACGAGTCAAACTGAAGCTTTCTTT
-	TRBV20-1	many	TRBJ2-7	CSARSGQTYEQYF	TGCAGTGCTAGATCCGGACAGACCTACGAGCAGTACTTC
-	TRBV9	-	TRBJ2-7	CASSVDGFEGPYEQYF	TGTGCCAGCAGCGTAGATGGGTTCGAGGGCCCCTACGAGCAGTACTTC
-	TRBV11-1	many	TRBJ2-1	CASSPTLADSYNEQFF	TGTGCCAGCAGTCCTACTCTTGCGGACTCCTACAATGAGCAGTTCTTC
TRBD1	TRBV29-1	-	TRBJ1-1	CSVARQGTEAFF	TGCAGCGTTGCCAGACAGGGGACTGAAGCTTTCTTT
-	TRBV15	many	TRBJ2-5	CATSRDQRGGKTQYF	TGTGCCACCAGCAGAGATCAAAGGGGTGGGAAGACCCAGTACTTC
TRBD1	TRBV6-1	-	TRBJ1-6	CASNIWTGNSPLHF	TGTGCCAGCAACATATGGACAGGGAATTCACCCCTCCACTTT
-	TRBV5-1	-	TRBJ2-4	CASSLGGAKNIQNF	TGCGCCAGCAGCTTGGGTGGTGCCAAAAACATTCAGAACTTC
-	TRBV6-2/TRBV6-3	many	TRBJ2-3	CASSYTPDTQYF	TGTGCCAGCAGTTACACCCCAGATACGCAGTATTTT
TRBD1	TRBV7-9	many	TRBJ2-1	CASSLGRGQDNEQFF	TGTGCCAGCAGCTTAGGCCGGGGACAGGACAATGAGCAGTTCTTC
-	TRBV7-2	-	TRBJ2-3	CASTSGDFSTDTQYF	TGTGCCAGCACCTCCGGAGACTTCTCCACAGATACGCAGTATTTT
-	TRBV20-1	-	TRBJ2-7	CSAHHGYEQYF	TGCAGTGCTCATCACGGGTACGAGCAGTACTTC
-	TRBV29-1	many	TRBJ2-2	CSVVVGDTGELFF	TGCAGCGTTGTCGTGGGAGACACCGGGGAGCTGTTTTTT
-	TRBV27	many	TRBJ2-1	CASSLAEGSGNEQFF	TGTGCCAGCAGCCTAGCAGAAGGGAGCGGCAATGAGCAGTTCTTC
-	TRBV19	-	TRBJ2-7	CAGPLSYEQYF	TGTGCCGGGCCCCTTTCTTACGAGCAGTACTTC
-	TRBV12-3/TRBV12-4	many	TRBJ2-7	CASMVGGGEQYF	TGTGCCAGCATGGTGGGGGGTGGCGAGCAGTACTTC
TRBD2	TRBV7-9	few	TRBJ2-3	CASILGGATDTQYF	TGTGCCAGCATCCTCGGGGGGGCTACAGATACGCAGTATTTT
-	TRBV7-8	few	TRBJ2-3	CASSLVAEGGIVTDTQYF	TGTGCCAGCAGCTTAGTAGCGGAGGGGGGCATCGTCACAGATACGCAGTATTTT
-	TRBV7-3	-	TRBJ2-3	CASSRGPGDTQYF	TGTGCCAGCTCACGGGGGCCCGGAGATACGCAGTATTTT
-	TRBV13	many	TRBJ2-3	CASSSPRTVTDTQYF	TGTGCCAGCAGCTCCCCCCGGACAGTCACAGATACGCAGTATTTT
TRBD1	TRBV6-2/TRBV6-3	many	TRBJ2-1	CASSSIAWDRFNEQFF	TGTGCCAGCAGCTCAATTGCCTGGGACAGGTTCAATGAGCAGTTCTTC
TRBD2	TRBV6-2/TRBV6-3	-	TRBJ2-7	CASSDGLAGVGEQYF	TGTGCCAGCAGCGACGGACTAGCGGGAGTGGGAGAGCAGTACTTC
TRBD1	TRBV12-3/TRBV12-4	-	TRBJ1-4	CASRARQGWDEKLFF	TGTGCCAGCAGGGCTCGACAGGGATGGGATGAAAAACTGTTTTTT
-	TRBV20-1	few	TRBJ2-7	CSAEADESSYEQYF	TGCAGTGCTGAAGCGGACGAAAGCTCCTACGAGCAGTACTTC
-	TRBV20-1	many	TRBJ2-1	CSAREGHTNEQFF	TGCAGTGCTAGAGAGGGACATACCAATGAGCAGTTCTTC
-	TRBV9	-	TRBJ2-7	CASSVGGLVYEQYF	TGTGCCAGCAGCGTAGGAGGGTTAGTCTACGAGCAGTACTTC
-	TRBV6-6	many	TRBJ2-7	CASHGQPSYEQYF	TGTGCCAGTCACGGACAGCCTTCCTACGAGCAGTACTTC
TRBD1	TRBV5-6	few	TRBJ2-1	CASSLVLRGGGFYNEQFF	TGTGCCAGCAGCTTGGTACTTCGAGGGGGCGGGTTCTACAATGAGCAGTTCTTC
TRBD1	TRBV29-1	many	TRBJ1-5	CSVGSGTVHQPQHF	TGCAGCGTTGGGAGCGGGACAGTTCATCAGCCCCAGCATTTT
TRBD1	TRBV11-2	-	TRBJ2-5	CASSLDARLDRVGETQYF	TGTGCCAGCAGCTTAGACGCCCGACTTGACAGGGTCGGAGAGACCCAGTACTTC
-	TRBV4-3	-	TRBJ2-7	CASSQEVGKGYEQYF	TGCGCCAGCAGCCAAGAGGTGGGCAAAGGCTACGAGCAGTACTTC
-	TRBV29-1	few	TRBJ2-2	CSVTQLSNTGELFF	TGCAGCGTGACCCAGCTATCGAACACCGGGGAGCTGTTTTTT
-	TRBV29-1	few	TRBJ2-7	CSVDVDGYYEQYF	TGCAGCGTTGACGTCGACGGATACTACGAGCAGTACTTC
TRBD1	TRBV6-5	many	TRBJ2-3	CASSYNRGPDTQYF	TGTGCCAGCAGTTATAACAGGGGGCCTGATACGCAGTATTTT
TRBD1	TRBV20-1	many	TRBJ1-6	CSARGPGGSPLHF	TGCAGTGCTAGAGGGCCAGGGGGCTCACCCCTCCACTTT
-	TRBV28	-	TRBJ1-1	CASSTGPLGPEAFF	TGTGCCAGCAGCACCGGGCCCCTAGGCCCTGAAGCTTTCTTT
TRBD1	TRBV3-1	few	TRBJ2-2	CASSRPQGAGELFF	TGTGCCAGCAGCCGACCCCAGGGGGCCGGGGAGCTGTTTTTT
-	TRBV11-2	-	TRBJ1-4	CASSRWSEKLFF	TGTGCCAGCAGCCGGTGGAGTGAAAAACTGTTTTTT
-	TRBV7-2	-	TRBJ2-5	CASSLLGWGETQYF	TGTGCCAGCAGCTTACTGGGGTGGGGAGAGACCCAGTACTTC
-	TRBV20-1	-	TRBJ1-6	CSARLGGPYNSPLHF	TGCAGTGCCCGTCTAGGGGGTCCCTATAATTCACCCCTCCACTTT